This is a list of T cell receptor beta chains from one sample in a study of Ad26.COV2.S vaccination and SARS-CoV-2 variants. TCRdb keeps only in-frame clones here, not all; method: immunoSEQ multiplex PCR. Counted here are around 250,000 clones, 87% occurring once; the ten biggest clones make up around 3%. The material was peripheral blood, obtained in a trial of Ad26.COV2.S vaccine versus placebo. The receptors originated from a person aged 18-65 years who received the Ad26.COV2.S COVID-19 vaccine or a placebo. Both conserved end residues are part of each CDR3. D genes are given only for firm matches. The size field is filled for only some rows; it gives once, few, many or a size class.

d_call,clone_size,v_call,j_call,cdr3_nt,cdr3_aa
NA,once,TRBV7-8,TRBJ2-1,TGTGCCAGCAGCTTGGGAGGTAGGGTTTCCTACAATGAGCAGTTCTTC,CASSLGGRVSYNEQFF
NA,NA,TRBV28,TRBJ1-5,TGTGCCAGCAGTTTTGGTCTGGGTAGGGGCAATCAGCCCCAGCATTTT,CASSFGLGRGNQPQHF
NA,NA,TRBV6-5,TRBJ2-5,TGTGCCAGCACATCTTTGGCGAGGGAGACCCAGTACTTC,CASTSLARETQYF
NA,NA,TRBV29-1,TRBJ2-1,TGCAGCGTTGAAGATAAACAGGCAGGGGCTTATGAGCAGTTCTTC,CSVEDKQAGAYEQFF
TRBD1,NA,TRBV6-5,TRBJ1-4,TGTGCCAGCAGATCTGGGGACAGTTTTAATGAAAAACTGTTTTTT,CASRSGDSFNEKLFF
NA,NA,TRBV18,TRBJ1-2,TGTGCCAGCTCACCCGGACCAGGGAGCTATGGCTACACCTTC,CASSPGPGSYGYTF
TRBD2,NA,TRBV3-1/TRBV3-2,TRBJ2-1,TGTGCCAGCAGCCTTAGCGGGGGGAATGAGCAGTTCTTC,CASSLSGGNEQFF
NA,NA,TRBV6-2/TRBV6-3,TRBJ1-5,TGTGCCAGCAGTTTCCACGGTCAGGGCAATCAGCCCCAGCATTTT,CASSFHGQGNQPQHF
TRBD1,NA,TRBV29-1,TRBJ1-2,TGCAGCGTTGGTCCAACTGGAGGGGCAGGGGGTGGCTACACCTTC,CSVGPTGGAGGGYTF
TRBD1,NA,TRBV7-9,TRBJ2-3,TGTGCCAGCGGCCGGACAGGGGGGACAGATACGCAGTATTTT,CASGRTGGTDTQYF
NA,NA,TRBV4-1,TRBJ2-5,TGCGCCAGCAGGTTGGACCTCGGGGCTAAAGAGACCCAGTACTTC,CASRLDLGAKETQYF
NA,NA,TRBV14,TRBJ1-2,TGTGCCAGCAGCCCGGGGCAAGGGGCCTATGGCTACACCTTC,CASSPGQGAYGYTF
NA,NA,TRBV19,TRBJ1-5,TGTGCCAGTAGTCACCGAAGCAATCAGCCCCAGCATTTT,CASSHRSNQPQHF
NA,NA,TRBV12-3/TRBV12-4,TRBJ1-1,TGTGCCAGCAGTTTTTGGGGAAACACTGAAGCTTTCTTT,CASSFWGNTEAFF
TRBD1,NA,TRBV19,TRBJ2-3,TGTGCCAGTAGTATTGGTATGTCAGGGGGCGGTTTGGCCGCACGAAATACGCAGTATTTT,CASSIGMSGGGLAARNTQYF
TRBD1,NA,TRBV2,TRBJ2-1,TGTGCCAGCAGTTATACAGGGGGTGGGGACAATGAGCAGTTCTTC,CASSYTGGGDNEQFF
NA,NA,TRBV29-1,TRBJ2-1,TGCAGCGTTGTGAGGGGGAATGAGCAGTTCTTC,CSVVRGNEQFF
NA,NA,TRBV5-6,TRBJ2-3,TGTGCCAGCAGCTCCTCCCGGGCCTCCACAGATACGCAGTATTTT,CASSSSRASTDTQYF
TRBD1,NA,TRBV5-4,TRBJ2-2,TGTGCCAGCAGCTTAGGTCGGGACAGACACACCGGGGAGCTGTTTTTT,CASSLGRDRHTGELFF
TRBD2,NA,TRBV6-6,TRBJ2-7,TGTGCCAGCAGTTACTCCGGGACTAGCGGATCCTACGAGCAGTACTTC,CASSYSGTSGSYEQYF
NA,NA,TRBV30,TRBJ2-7,TGTGCCTGGGACAGTAACTCCTACGAGCAGTACTTC,CAWDSNSYEQYF
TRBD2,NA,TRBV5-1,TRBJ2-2,TGCGCCAGCAGCTTGGGAGGCGGAGCGGGAGACGGGGAGCTGTTTTTT,CASSLGGGAGDGELFF
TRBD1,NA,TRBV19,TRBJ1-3,TGTGCCAGTATCAGGACAGGCCACGGGCGTTCTGGAAACACCATATATTTT,CASIRTGHGRSGNTIYF
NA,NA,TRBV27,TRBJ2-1,TGTGCCAGCAGGCCGGGGTCAGGCTCCTACAATGAGCAGTTCTTC,CASRPGSGSYNEQFF
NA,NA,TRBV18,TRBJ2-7,TGTGCCAGCTCACCAATGAACGGGACGGGGTTCTACGAGCAGTACTTC,CASSPMNGTGFYEQYF
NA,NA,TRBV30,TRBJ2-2,TGTGCCTGGAGTGTGGACGGAACCGGGGAGCTGTTTTTT,CAWSVDGTGELFF
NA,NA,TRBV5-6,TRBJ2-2,TGTGCCAGCAGCCCAGGGGCGAACACCGGGGAGCTGTTTTTT,CASSPGANTGELFF
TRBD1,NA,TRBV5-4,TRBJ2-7,TGTGCCAGCAGCTTGGCCACAGGGGCGGGTTCCTACGAGCAGTACTTC,CASSLATGAGSYEQYF
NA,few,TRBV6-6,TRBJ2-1,TGTGCCCCTGCAACCGGGACACACTACAATGAGCAGTTCTTC,CAPATGTHYNEQFF
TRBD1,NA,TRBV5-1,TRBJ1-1,TGCGCCAGCAGCCCGGGACAGGGGAGGGCTGAAGCTTTCTTT,CASSPGQGRAEAFF
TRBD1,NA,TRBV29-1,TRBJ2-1,TGCAGCGCCAGTTGGACAGGATTGCACAATGAGCAGTTCTTC,CSASWTGLHNEQFF
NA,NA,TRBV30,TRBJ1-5,TGTGCCTGGAGTGTACGGGGGAATCAGCCCCAGCATTTT,CAWSVRGNQPQHF
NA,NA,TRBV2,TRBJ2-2,TGTGCCAGCAGTGGGGCCTCAAACACCGGGGAGCTGTTTTTT,CASSGASNTGELFF
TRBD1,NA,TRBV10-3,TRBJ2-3,TGTGCCATCAGTGAGCCGACAGGGGTGGGGACAGATACGCAGTATTTT,CAISEPTGVGTDTQYF
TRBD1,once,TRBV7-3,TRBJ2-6,TGTGCCAGCAGCTCACGGGACAGCAGCGTCCTGACTTTC,CASSSRDSSVLTF
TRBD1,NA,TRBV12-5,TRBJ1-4,TGTGCAACCAGGGACAGGGGAGGAGAAAAACTGTTTTTT,CATRDRGGEKLFF
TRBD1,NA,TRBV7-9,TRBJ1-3,TGTGCCAGCAGCTTAGCCGGGACAGAAAGAAACACCATATATTTT,CASSLAGTERNTIYF
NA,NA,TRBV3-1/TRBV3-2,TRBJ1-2,TGTGCCAGCAGCCTAAGGCAGGGTGGCTATGGCTACACCTTC,CASSLRQGGYGYTF
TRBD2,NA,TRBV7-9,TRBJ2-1,TGTGCCAGCAGCTTACCTAGCGGGGGACCAGAGCAGTTCTTC,CASSLPSGGPEQFF
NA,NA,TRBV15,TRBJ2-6,TGTGCCACCAGCAGAGATAGGACTCGGGGCTCTGGGGCCAACGTCCTGACTTTC,CATSRDRTRGSGANVLTF
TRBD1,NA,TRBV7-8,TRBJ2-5,TGTGCCAGCAGCCAAAGCTGGGACAGGGGACCCCAAGAGACCCAGTACTTC,CASSQSWDRGPQETQYF
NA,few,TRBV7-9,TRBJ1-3,TGTGCCAGCAGCTTAGTTTCCGGAAACACCATATATTTT,CASSLVSGNTIYF
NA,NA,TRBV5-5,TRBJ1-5,TGTGCCAGCAGCCGGATGGGGACCGGGCAGCCCCAGCATTTT,CASSRMGTGQPQHF
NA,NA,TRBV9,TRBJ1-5,TGTGCCAGCAGCGTACAGCCCAATCAGCCCCAGCATTTT,CASSVQPNQPQHF
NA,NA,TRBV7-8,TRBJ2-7,TGTGCCAGCAGCCGTCGGACAGCTACCTACGAGCAGTACTTC,CASSRRTATYEQYF